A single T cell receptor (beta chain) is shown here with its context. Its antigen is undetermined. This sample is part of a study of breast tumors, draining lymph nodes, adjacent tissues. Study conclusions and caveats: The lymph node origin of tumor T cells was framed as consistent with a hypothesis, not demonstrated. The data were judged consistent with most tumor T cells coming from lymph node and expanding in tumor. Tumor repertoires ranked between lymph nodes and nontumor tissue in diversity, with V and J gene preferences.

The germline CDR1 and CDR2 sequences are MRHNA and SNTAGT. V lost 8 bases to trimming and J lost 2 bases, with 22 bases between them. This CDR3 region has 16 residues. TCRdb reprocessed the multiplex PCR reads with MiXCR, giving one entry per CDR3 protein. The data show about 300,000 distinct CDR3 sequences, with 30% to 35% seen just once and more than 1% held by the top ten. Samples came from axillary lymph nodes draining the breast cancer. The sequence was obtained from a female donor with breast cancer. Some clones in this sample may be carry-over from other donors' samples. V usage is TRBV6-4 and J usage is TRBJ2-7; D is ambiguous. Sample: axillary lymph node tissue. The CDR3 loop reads CASGRLGLSGPYEQYF. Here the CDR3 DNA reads TGTGCCAGCGGTCGTCTCGGGCTTTCAGGTCCCTACGAGCAGTACTTC.